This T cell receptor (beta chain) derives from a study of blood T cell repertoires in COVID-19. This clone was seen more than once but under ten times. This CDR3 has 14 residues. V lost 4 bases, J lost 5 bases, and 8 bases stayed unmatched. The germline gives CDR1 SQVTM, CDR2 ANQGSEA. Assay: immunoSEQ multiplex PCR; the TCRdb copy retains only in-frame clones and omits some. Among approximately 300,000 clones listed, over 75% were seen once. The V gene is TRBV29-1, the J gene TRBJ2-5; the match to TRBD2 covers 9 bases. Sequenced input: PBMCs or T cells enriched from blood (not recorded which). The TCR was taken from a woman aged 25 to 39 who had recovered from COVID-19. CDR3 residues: CSVVVAGAGETQYF. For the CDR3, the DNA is TGCAGCGTTGTGGTAGCGGGGGCCGGGGAGACCCAGTACTTC.